This TCR beta chain was found in a study of blood T cell repertoires in COVID-19 (dated by TCRdb to between 2020 and 2021). General notes on the study: Collaborator samples came from the United States, Italy and Spain and covered acute and convalescent phases of COVID-19. The sample metadata nearly always contained a de-identified subject ID, COVID-19 status, age in years and sex. The repertoires were released in a freely available public database intended as a resource for research on the immune response to SARS-CoV-2. The dataset comprised deeply sampled blood TCRbeta repertoires from subjects exposed to, actively infected with, or recovered from COVID-19. The material from the prospective study consisted of cDNA or gDNA derived from T cells, B-cell-depleted T cells, or PBMCs. Where available, HLA class I and class II types were taken from metadata supplied by the sample provider and were not determined by assay-based typing. Samples came from the ongoing ImmuneRACE study (first 160 participants) plus 1,254 subjects from 6 global collaborators.

At one collaborating source in Seattle, patients were enrolled during active infection and were followed longitudinally through the course of disease. Each collaborating institution followed its own protocols to collect whole blood in K2EDTA tubes. For TCRbeta analysis, collaborator samples were shipped as frozen whole blood, as isolated PBMCs, or as DNA extracted from either sample type. Concerning this clone itself: Its antigen is unknown. No quality values exist for individual bases; no much larger clone is one base distant.

Findings and caveats that apply to the study as a whole: Clinical and demographic metadata were provided uncurated, with the amount varying by source and participant.

The CDR3 covers 15 residues, taking in both the cysteine and the phenylalanine. Only the CDR3 region is kept as DNA, spanning 45 bases read in frame from base 1. TCRbeta CDR3 regions were amplified from genomic DNA using the immunoSEQ Assay, a bias-controlled multiplex PCR. The authors processed their data as follows. Within the assay, amplification of reference gene primers was used to estimate how many nucleated cells each sample contained. To quantify the absolute abundance of each unique TCRbeta CDR3 rearrangement, sequence reads were collapsed and filtered. For each sample, productive Simpson clonality was calculated as the square root of Simpson's diversity index across productive rearrangements. TCRdb provides this immuneACCESS table in a form limited to in-frame rearrangements. Some clones are lacking; in checked studies, under half of them reflect an unresolved V gene, and why the rest are absent is not known. That table gives V, J and clone size, and the DNA gave D and trimming. The sample table shows over 100,000 clones, and roughly nine tenths are seen once. The biggest ten clones account for about an eighth of the sample.

Specimen: peripheral blood. This TCR derives from a woman in her 70s with COVID-19, enrolled during active disease. The chain is made from TRBV21-1 and TRBJ1-1; the listed D gene, TRBD1, was not tested against the DNA. TRBV21-1 is labeled a pseudogene. The base sequence is TGTGCCAGCAGCAAAGTGGGAAACAGGGGGACTGAAGCTTTCTTT. It is translated as CASSKVGNRGTEAFF.